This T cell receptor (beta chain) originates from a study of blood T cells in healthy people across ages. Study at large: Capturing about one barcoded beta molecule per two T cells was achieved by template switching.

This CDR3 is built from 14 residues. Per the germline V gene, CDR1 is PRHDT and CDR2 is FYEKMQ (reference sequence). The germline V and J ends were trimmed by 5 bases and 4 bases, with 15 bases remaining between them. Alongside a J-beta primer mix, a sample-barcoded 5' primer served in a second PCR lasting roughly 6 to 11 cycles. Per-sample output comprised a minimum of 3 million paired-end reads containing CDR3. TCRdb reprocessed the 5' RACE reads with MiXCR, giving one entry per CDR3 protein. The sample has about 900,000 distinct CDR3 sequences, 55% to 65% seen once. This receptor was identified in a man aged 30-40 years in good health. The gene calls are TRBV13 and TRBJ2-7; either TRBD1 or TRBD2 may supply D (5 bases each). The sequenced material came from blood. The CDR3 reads CASSLRGPEYEQYF. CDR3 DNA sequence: TGTGCCAGCAGCCTCCGGGGCCCCGAGTACGAGCAGTACTTC.